These T cell receptor beta chains were read from a single sample in a study of shared clonotypes between healthy human individuals. Clones were sequenced by immunoSEQ multiplex PCR, and TCRdb holds only the in-frame ones, with some missing. The sample contains some 2.3 million clones, 90% to 95% of which appear only once. Sequenced sample: naive CD4+ T cells from PBMCs. The receptor set was obtained from a man aged 18 to 35 in good health. Some clones in this sample may be carry-over from other donors' samples. CDR3s include the opening cysteine and the closing phenylalanine or tryptophan. Fields, in order: D gene, J gene, V gene, clone size, CDR3 DNA, CDR3 protein. D genes are given only for firm matches. Clone sizes are given selectively: once, few, many, or a class where the clone is expanded.

TRBD1 TRBJ1-2 TRBV4-2 NA TGTGCCAGCAGCCAAGGCCCCGGGACAGGCTATGGCTACACCTTC CASSQGPGTGYGYTF
TRBD2 TRBJ2-5 TRBV5-1 once TGCGCCAGCAGCTTCGGGACTAGCGGGACCCAAGAGACCCAGTACTTC CASSFGTSGTQETQYF
NA TRBJ2-5 TRBV6-5 NA TGTGCCAGCAGTATCGGGGCTGGCCAAGAGACCCAGTACTTC CASSIGAGQETQYF
TRBD1 TRBJ1-1 TRBV6-1 once TGTGCCAGCAGTGAAACCGACAGGGGGCCGAGGAACACTGAAGCTTTCTTT CASSETDRGPRNTEAFF
NA TRBJ2-5 TRBV5-1 NA TGCGCCAGCAGGCTTTTCTCGGGATACCAAGAGACCCAGTACTTC CASRLFSGYQETQYF
TRBD2 TRBJ2-1 TRBV7-8 NA TGTGCCAGCAGCTTACTCATGGGGCTAGCGGGCTACAATGAGCAGTTCTTC CASSLLMGLAGYNEQFF
NA TRBJ1-2 TRBV20-1 NA TGCAGTGCTAGTCGCTATGGCTACACCTTC CSASRYGYTF
NA TRBJ2-4 TRBV7-9 NA TGTGCCAGCAGCGGACTACTAGGAGGCAAAAACATTCAGTACTTC CASSGLLGGKNIQYF
TRBD2 TRBJ2-3 TRBV9 NA TGTGCCAGCAGACCCCCCCTAGCGGGAGCAGGTACGCAGTATTTT CASRPPLAGAGTQYF
NA TRBJ2-7 TRBV6-6 NA TGTGCCAGCGGGGGACGGATCTACGAGCAGTACTTC CASGGRIYEQYF
TRBD2 TRBJ2-5 TRBV29-1 NA TGCAGCGTTGGAGCGGGAGGACAAGAGACCCAGTACTTC CSVGAGGQETQYF
TRBD1 TRBJ2-1 TRBV28 NA TGTGCCAGCAGTCGCCCGGGACAGGGTTTAGGCAATGAGCAGTTCTTC CASSRPGQGLGNEQFF
TRBD1 TRBJ1-2 TRBV28 NA TGTGCCAGCAGTTTGGGGACAGGGATCTACACCTTC CASSLGTGIYTF
NA TRBJ2-5 TRBV2 NA TGTGCCAGCAGTGAAGTCGAAGAGACCCAGTACTTC CASSEVEETQYF
TRBD1 TRBJ1-2 TRBV29-1 NA TGCAGCGTCCCCGCACAGGGGGCGTACTATGGCTACACCTTC CSVPAQGAYYGYTF
NA TRBJ2-3 TRBV6-5 NA TGTGCCAGCAGTTACCTAACGACAGATACGCAGTATTTT CASSYLTTDTQYF